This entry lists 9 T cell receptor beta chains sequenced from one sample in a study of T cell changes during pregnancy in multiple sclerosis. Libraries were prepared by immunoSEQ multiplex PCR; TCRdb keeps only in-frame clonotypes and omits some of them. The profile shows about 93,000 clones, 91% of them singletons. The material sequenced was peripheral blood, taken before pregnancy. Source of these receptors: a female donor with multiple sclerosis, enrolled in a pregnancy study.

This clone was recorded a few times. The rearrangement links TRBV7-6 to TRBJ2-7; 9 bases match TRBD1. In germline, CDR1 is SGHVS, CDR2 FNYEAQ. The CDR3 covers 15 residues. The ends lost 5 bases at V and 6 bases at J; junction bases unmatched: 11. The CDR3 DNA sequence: TGTGCCAGCAGCCAAGGACAGGGGATTACTGGCGAGCAGTACTTC. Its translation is CASSQGQGITGEQYF.

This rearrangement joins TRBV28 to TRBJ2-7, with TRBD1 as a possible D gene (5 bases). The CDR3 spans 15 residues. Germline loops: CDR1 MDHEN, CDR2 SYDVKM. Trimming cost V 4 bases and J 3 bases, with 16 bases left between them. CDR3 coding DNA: TGTGCCAGCAGTTCGCACAGGTCCATCTTCTACGAGCAGTACTTC. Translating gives CASSSHRSIFYEQYF.

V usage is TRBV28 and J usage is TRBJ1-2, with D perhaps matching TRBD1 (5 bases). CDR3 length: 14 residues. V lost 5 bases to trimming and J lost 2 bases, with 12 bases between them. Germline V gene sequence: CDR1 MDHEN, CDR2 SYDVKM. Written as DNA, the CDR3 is TGTGCCAGCAGTCCTGCGGGGGGAAACTATGGCTACACCTTC. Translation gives CASSPAGGNYGYTF.

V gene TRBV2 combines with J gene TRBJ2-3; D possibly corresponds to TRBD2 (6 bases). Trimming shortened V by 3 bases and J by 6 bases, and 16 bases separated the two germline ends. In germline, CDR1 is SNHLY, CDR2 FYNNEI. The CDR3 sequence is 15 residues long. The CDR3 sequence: CASSEASGRDDTQYF. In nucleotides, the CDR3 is TGTGCCAGCAGTGAGGCCAGCGGGCGAGATGATACGCAGTATTTT.

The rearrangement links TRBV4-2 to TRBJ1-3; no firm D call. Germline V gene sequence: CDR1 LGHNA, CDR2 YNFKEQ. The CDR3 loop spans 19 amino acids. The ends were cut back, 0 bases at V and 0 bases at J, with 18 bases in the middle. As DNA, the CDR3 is TGTGCCAGCAGCCAAGACTACCCGCCCAGCGGGATCTCTGGAAACACCATATATTTT. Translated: CASSQDYPPSGISGNTIYF.

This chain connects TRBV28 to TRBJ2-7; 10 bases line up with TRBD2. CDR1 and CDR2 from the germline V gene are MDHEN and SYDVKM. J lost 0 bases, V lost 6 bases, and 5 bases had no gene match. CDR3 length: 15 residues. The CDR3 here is CASSGLAAYSYEQYF. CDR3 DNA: TGTGCCAGCAGCGGACTAGCGGCATACTCCTACGAGCAGTACTTC.

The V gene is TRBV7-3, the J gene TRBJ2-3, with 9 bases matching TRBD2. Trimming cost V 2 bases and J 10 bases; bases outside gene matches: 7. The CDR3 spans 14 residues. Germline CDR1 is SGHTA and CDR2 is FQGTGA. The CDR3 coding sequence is TGTGCCAGCAGCTTAGGGGTTAGCGGGGGTGCGCAGTATTTT. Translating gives CASSLGVSGGAQYF.

CDR3 amino acids: CASSVASGGWNEQFF. DNA of the CDR3: TGTGCCAGCAGCGTAGCGTCGGGGGGCTGGAATGAGCAGTTCTTC. V and J are TRBV9 and TRBJ2-1; weak D call: TRBD2 (7 bases). Trimming stripped 0 bases from V and 7 bases from J, with 14 bases between. Germline V CDR1 and CDR2: SGDLS, YYNGEE. The CDR3 loop spans 15 amino acids.

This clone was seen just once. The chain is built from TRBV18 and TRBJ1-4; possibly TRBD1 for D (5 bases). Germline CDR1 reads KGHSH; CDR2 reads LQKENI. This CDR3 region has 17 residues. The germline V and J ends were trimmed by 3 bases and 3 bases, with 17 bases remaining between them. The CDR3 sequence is CASSPLQGLGANEKLFF. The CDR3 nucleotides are TGTGCCAGCTCACCGCTTCAGGGCCTAGGGGCTAATGAAAAACTGTTTTTT.